These 4 T cell receptor beta chains were all obtained from the same sample, sequenced in a study of T cells in Graves' hyperthyroidism and ophthalmopathy. TCR beta CDR3 regions were amplified from RNA. Researchers ran a first-round RT-PCR on the TCR CDR3 using the HTBI primer set. Each CDR3 protein gets one entry after TCRdb re-called the multiplex PCR reads with MiXCR. Of 500,000 to 650,000 distinct CDR3 sequences listed, 15% to 20% are singletons. Sequenced input: blood. These receptors originate from a man aged 40-49 years with Graves' ophthalmopathy.

This clonotype was observed at least ten times. The chain joins TRBV6-1 to TRBJ2-7; 8 bases align to TRBD2. J gave up 0 bases and V 4 bases, and 5 bases lay outside the gene matches. CDR3 length: 15 residues. Looked up from germline, CDR1 is MNHNS and CDR2 is SASEGT. The CDR3 sequence is CASSANSGASYEQYF. The CDR3 coding sequence is TGTGCCAGCAGTGCCAATAGCGGGGCCTCCTACGAGCAGTACTTC.

This clonotype was seen a few times. The CDR3 region is CASSQVVQGDFWTYEQYF. Here the CDR3 DNA reads TGTGCCAGCAGCCAAGTAGTACAGGGTGACTTTTGGACCTACGAGCAGTACTTC. This chain joins TRBV4-2 and TRBJ2-7; TRBD1 is a possible D gene (6 bases). Trimming removed 1 base at V and 2 bases at J, with 21 bases between. The CDR3 loop spans 18 amino acids. From germline, CDR1 is LGHNA and CDR2 YNFKEQ.

This clonotype was observed a few times. The chain employs TRBV7-2 and TRBJ2-7; 7 bases map to TRBD1. CDR1 is SGHTA, CDR2 FQGNSA, per germline. This CDR3 spans 15 amino acids. With 4 bases clipped from V and 0 bases from J, the junction kept 6 bases outside the gene matches. As DNA, the CDR3 is TGTGCCAGCAGCTGGAGAGGGACAGACTCCTACGAGCAGTACTTC. Residues: CASSWRGTDSYEQYF.

This chain joins TRBV29-1 and TRBJ2-2; maybe TRBD1 (5 bases). The V end lost 4 bases, the J end lost 7 bases, and 10 bases lay between the germline ends. Germline assignment: CDR1 SQVTM and CDR2 ANQGSEA. The CDR3 loop spans 12 amino acids. The CDR3 region has the DNA TGCAGCGTTGGGCCGCAGGGCGGGGAGCTGTTTTTT. It specifies CSVGPQGGELFF.